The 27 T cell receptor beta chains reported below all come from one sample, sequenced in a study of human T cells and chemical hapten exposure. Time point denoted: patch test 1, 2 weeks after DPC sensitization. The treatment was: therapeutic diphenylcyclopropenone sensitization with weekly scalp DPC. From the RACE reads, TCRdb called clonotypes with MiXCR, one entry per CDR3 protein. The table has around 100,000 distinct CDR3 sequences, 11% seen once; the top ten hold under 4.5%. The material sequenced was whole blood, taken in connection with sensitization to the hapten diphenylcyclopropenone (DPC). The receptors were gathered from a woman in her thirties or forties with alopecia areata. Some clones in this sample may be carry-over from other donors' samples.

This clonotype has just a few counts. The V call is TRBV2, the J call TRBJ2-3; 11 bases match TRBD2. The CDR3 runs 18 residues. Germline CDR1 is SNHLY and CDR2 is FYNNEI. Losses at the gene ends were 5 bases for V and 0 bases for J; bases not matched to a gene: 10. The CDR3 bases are TGTGCCAGCAGTAGAGCTAGCGGGGGGCTGACTAGCACAGATACGCAGTATTTT. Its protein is CASSRASGGLTSTDTQYF.

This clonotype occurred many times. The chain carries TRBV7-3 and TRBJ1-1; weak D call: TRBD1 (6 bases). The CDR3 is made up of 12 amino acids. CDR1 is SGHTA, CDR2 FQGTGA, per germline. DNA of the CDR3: TGTGTTGGGGGACAACCGAACACTGAAGCTTTCTTT. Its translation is CVGGQPNTEAFF.

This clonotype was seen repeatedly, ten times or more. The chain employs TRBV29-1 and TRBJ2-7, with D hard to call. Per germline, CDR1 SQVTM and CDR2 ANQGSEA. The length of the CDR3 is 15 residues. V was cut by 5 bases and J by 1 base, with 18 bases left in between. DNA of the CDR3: TGCAGCGTTTCCGTCGGGTCGTCGGCTTCCTACGAGCAGTACTTC. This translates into CSVSVGSSASYEQYF.

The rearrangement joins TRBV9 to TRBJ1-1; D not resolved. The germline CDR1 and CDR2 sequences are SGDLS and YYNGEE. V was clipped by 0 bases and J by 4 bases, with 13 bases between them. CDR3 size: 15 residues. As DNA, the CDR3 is TGTGCCAGCAGCGTAGGTCCAGCTCCGATCACTGAAGCTTTCTTT. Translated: CASSVGPAPITEAFF.

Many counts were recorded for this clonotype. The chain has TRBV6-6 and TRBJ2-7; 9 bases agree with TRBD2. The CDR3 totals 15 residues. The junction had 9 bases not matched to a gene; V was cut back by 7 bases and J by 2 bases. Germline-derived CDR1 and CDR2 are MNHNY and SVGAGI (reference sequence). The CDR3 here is CASNPTRGGAYEQYF. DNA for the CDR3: TGTGCCAGCAATCCCACCCGCGGGGGGGCCTACGAGCAGTACTTC.

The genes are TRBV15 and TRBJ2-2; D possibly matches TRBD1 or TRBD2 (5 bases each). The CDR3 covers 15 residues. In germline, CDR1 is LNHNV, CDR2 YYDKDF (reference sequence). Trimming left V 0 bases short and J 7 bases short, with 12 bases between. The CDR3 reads CATSRDLGVGGELFF. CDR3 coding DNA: TGTGCCACCAGCAGAGATCTGGGGGTGGGCGGGGAGCTGTTTTTT.

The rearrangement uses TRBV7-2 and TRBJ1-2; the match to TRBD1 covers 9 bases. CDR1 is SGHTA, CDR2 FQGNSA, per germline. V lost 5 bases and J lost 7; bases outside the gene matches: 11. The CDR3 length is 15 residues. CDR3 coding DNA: TGTGCCAGCAGCGCGCGGACTACAGGGGGCCGTGGCTACACCTTC. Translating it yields CASSARTTGGRGYTF. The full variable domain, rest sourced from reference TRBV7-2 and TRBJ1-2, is GAGVSQSPSNKVTEKGKDVELRCDPISGHTALYWYRQSLGQGLEFLIYFQGNSAPDKSGLPSDRFSAERTGGSVSTLTIQRTQQEDSAVYLCASSARTTGGRGYTFGSGTRLTVV.

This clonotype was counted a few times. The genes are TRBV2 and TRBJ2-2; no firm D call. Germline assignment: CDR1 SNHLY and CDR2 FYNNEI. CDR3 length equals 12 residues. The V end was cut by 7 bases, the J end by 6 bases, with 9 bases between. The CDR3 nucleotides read TGTGCCAGCACCGTCTACCCCGGGGAGCTGTTTTTT. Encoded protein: CASTVYPGELFF. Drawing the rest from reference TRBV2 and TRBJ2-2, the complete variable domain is EPEVTQTPSHQVTQMGQEVILRCVPISNHLYFYWYRQILGQKVEFLVSFYNNEISEKSEIFDDQFSVERPDGSNFTLKIRSTKLEDSAMYFCASTVYPGELFFGEGSRLTVL.

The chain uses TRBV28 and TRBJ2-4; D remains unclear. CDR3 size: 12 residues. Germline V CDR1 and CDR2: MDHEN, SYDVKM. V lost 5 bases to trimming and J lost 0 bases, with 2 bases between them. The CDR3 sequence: CASSIAKNIQYF. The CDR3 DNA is TGTGCCAGCAGTATAGCCAAAAACATTCAGTACTTC.

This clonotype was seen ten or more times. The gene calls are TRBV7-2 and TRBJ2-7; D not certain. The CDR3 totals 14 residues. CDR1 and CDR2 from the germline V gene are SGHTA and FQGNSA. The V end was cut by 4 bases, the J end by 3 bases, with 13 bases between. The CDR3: CASSSDNAHYEQYF. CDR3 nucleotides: TGTGCCAGCAGCTCCGACAATGCCCACTACGAGCAGTACTTC. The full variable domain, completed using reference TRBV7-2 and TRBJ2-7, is GAGVSQSPSNKVTEKGKDVELRCDPISGHTALYWYRQSLGQGLEFLIYFQGNSAPDKSGLPSDRFSAERTGGSVSTLTIQRTQQEDSAVYLCASSSDNAHYEQYFGPGTRLTVT.

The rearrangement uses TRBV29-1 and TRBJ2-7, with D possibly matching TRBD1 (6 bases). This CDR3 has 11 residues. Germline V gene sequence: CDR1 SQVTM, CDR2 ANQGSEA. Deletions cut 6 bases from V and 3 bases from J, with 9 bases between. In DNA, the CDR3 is TGCAGCGTCATACAGGGCTACGAGCAGTACTTC. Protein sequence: CSVIQGYEQYF.

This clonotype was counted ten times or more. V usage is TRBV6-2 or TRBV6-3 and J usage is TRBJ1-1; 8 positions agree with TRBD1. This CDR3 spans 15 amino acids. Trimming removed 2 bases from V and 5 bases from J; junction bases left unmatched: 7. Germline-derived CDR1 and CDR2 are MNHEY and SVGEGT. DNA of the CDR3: TGTGCCAGCAGTTACGGCGACCGGACAGGGACTGAAGCTTTCTTT. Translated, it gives CASSYGDRTGTEAFF.

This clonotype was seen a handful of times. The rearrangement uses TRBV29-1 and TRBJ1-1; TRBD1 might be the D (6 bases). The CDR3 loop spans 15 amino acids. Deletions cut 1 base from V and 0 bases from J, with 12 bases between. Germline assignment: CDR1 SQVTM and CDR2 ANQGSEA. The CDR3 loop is CSVEVDSPMNTEAFF. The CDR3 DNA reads TGCAGCGTTGAAGTGGACAGCCCCATGAACACTGAAGCTTTCTTT.

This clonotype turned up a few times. The CDR3 here is CSAREVVYPTQHF. The CDR3 DNA reads TGCAGTGCTAGGGAGGTCGTGTATCCAACCCAGCATTTT. This chain connects TRBV20-1 to TRBJ1-5; D remains ambiguous. The V end lost 3 bases, the J end lost 11 bases, and 17 bases lay between the germline ends. Germline CDR1 and CDR2: DFQATT and SNEGSKA (reference sequence). The CDR3 runs 13 residues.

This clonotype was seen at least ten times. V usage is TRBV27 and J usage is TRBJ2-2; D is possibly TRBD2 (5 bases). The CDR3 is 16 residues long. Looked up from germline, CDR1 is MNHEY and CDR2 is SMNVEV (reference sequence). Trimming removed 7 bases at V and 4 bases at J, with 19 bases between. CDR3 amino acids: CASTGWASLTTGELFF. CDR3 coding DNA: TGTGCCAGCACCGGATGGGCTAGCCTAACCACCGGGGAGCTGTTTTTT.

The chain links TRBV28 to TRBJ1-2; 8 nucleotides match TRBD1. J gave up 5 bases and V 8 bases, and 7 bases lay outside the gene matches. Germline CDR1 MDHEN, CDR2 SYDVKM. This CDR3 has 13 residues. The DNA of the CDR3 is TGTGCCAGCTCCGGACAGGGACTTTATGGCTACACCTTC. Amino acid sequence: CASSGQGLYGYTF.

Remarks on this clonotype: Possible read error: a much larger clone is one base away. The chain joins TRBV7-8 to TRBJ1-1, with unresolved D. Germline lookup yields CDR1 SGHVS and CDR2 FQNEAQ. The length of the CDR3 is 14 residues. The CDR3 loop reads CASSSSEVAAEAIF. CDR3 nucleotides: TGTGCCAGCAGCTCAAGCGAGGTGGCGGCTGAAGCTATCTTT.

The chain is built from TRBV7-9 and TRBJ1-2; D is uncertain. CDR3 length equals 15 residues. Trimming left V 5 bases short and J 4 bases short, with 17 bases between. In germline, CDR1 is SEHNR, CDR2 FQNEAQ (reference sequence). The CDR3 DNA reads TGTGCCAGCAGCCCAGCCGGGTCGATGATCTATGGCTACACCTTC. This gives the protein CASSPAGSMIYGYTF.

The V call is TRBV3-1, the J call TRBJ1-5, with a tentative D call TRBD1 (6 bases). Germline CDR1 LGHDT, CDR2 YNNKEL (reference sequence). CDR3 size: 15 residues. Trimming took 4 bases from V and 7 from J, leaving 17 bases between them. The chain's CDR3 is CASSPGAGLKQPQHF. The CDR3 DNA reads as TGTGCCAGCAGCCCGGGGGCTGGGCTAAAACAGCCCCAGCATTTT.

The DNA of the CDR3 is TGTGCCAGTAGTACCATGACAGCTTTAGCCAAAAACATTCAGTACTTC. Translation gives CASSTMTALAKNIQYF. The chain recombines TRBV19 with TRBJ2-4; TRBD1 might be the D (5 bases). V was trimmed by 4 bases and J by 0 bases, leaving 13 bases between them. Germline lookup yields CDR1 LNHDA and CDR2 SQIVND (reference sequence). The CDR3 totals 16 residues. Using reference TRBV19 and TRBJ2-4 for the parts outside the CDR3, the full variable domain is DGGITQSPKYLFRKEGQNVTLSCEQNLNHDAMYWYRQDPGQGLRLIYYSQIVNDFQKGDIAEGYSVSREKKESFPLTVTSAQKNPTAFYLCASSTMTALAKNIQYFGAGTRLSVL.

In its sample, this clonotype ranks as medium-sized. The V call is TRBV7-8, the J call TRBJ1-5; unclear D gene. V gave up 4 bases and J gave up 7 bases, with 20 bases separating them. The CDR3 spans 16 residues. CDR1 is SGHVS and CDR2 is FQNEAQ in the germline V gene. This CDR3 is CASSSPGAETRQPQHF. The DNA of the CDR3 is TGTGCCAGCAGCTCCCCCGGAGCGGAGACTAGACAGCCCCAGCATTTT. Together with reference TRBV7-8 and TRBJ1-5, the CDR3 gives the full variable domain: GAGVSQSPRYKVAKRGQDVALRCDPISGHVSLFWYQQALGQGPEFLTYFQNEAQLDKSGLPSDRFFAERPEGSVSTLKIQRTQQEDSAVYLCASSSPGAETRQPQHFGDGTRLSIL.

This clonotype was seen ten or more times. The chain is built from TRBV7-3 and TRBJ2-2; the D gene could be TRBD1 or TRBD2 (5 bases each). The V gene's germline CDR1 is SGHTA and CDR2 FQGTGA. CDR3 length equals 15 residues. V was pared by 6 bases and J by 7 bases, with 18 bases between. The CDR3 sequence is CASSRSRDALGELFF. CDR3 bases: TGTGCCAGCAGTCGATCTAGGGACGCCCTCGGGGAGCTGTTTTTT. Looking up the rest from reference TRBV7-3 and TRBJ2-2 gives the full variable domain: GAGVSQTPSNKVTEKGKYVELRCDPISGHTALYWYRQSLGQGPEFLIYFQGTGAADDSGLPNDRFFAVRPEGSVSTLKIQRTERGDSAVYLCASSRSRDALGELFFGEGSRLTVL.

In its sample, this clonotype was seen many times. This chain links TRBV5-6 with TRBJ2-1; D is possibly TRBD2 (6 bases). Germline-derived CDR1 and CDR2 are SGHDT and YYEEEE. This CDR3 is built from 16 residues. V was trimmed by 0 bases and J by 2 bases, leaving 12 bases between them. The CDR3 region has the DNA TGTGCCAGCAGCTTGGAGTTAGGGACTGCCTACAATGAGCAGTTCTTC. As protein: CASSLELGTAYNEQFF.

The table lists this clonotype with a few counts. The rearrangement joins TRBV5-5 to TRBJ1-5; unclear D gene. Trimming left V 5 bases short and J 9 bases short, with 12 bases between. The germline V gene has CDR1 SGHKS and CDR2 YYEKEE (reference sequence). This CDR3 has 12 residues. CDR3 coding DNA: TGTGCCAGCAGTTCCTCCACGGGGCCCCAGCATTTT. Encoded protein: CASSSSTGPQHF. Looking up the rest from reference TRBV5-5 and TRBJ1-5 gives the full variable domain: DAGVTQSPTHLIKTRGQQVTLRCSPISGHKSVSWYQQVLGQGPQFIFQYYEKEERGRGNFPDRFSARQFPNYSSELNVNALLLGDSALYLCASSSSTGPQHFGDGTRLSIL.

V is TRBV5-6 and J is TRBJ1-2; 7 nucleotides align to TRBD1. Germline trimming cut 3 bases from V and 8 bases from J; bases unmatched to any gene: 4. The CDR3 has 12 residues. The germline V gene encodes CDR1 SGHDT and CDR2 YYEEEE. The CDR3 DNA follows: TGTGCCAGCAGCTCCGACAGGGAGGGCTACACCTTC. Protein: CASSSDREGYTF.

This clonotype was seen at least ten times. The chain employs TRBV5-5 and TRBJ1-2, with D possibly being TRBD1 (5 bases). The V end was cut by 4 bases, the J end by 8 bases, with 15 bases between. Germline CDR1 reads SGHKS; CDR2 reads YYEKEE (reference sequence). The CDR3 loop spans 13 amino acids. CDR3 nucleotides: TGTGCCAGCAGCCAAAATCAGGGAAGGGGCTACACCTTC. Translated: CASSQNQGRGYTF.

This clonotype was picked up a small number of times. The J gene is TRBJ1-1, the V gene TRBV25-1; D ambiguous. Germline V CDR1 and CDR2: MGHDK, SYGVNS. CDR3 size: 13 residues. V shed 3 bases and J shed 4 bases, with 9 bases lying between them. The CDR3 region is CASSEALGTEAFF. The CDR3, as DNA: TGTGCCAGCAGTGAGGCCTTGGGCACTGAAGCTTTCTTT.